These 21 T cell receptor beta chains were sequenced from one sample in a study of T cell responses to AZD1222 COVID-19 vaccine. This table comes from immunoSEQ multiplex PCR, and its TCRdb copy is limited to in-frame clones, with some not included. In the table there are 100,000 to 150,000 clones, about 89% of which are singletons. This sample comprised peripheral blood, obtained on day 0 of AZD1222 vaccination. The receptors stem from an adult in good health.

This clone was observed once. The chain links TRBV27 to TRBJ1-1; possible D gene TRBD1, 6 bases. The CDR3 totals 14 residues. V was trimmed by 6 bases and J by 3 bases, leaving 14 bases between them. Looked up from germline, CDR1 is MNHEY and CDR2 is SMNVEV (reference sequence). CDR3 nucleotide sequence: TGTGCCAGCAGCTGGACAGAATATCACACTGAAGCTTTCTTT. Translated: CASSWTEYHTEAFF.

The chain uses TRBV20-1 and TRBJ1-5, with 7 bases lining up with TRBD1. This CDR3 is built from 15 residues. Germline trimming cut 3 bases from V and 5 bases from J; bases unmatched to any gene: 10. Germline CDR1 DFQATT, CDR2 SNEGSKA (reference sequence). CDR3 sequence (DNA): TGCAGTGCTAGTTCTGGGGACAGATCCGATCAGCCCCAGCATTTT. Encoded protein: CSASSGDRSDQPQHF.

CDR3 amino acids: CASSPRGGTSYEQYF. CDR3 DNA sequence: TGTGCCAGCAGTCCAAGGGGGGGAACTTCCTACGAGCAGTACTTC. The V gene is TRBV27, the J gene TRBJ2-7; the D gene is possibly TRBD2 (7 bases). The CDR3 loop spans 15 amino acids. The V gene's germline CDR1 is MNHEY and CDR2 SMNVEV (reference sequence). Trimming removed 5 bases at V and 1 base at J, with 15 bases between.

V is TRBV5-6 and J is TRBJ2-1; 8 nucleotides match TRBD1. V dropped 4 bases and J dropped 0; count of bases not matched to a gene: 3. The CDR3 has 15 amino acids. Germline lookup yields CDR1 SGHDT and CDR2 YYEEEE. CDR3 coding DNA: TGTGCCAGCAGCCTGGACAGGGTCTCCTACAATGAGCAGTTCTTC. Translating it yields CASSLDRVSYNEQFF. Complete variable domain (other parts from reference TRBV5-6 and TRBJ2-1): DAGVTQSPTHLIKTRGQQVTLRCSPKSGHDTVSWYQQALGQGPQFIFQYYEEEERQRGNFPDRFSGHQFPNYSSELNVNALLLGDSALYLCASSLDRVSYNEQFFGPGTRLTVL.

V gene TRBV29-1 combines with J gene TRBJ2-7; 7 bases are shared with TRBD2. The CDR3 totals 15 residues. Trimming removed 3 bases from V and 7 bases from J; junction bases left unmatched: 15. Germline V CDR1 and CDR2: SQVTM, ANQGSEA. Here the CDR3 DNA reads TGCAGCGTTGATGGTGGGCGGGAGTTTGAGAGGGAGCAGTACTTC. Translated: CSVDGGREFEREQYF.

The chain employs TRBV11-3 and TRBJ1-6; TRBD1 is a possible D gene (6 bases). CDR1 is SGHNT, CDR2 YENEEA, per germline. The CDR3 contains 15 residues. V lost 4 bases, J lost 5 bases, and 12 bases lay in between. CDR3 loop: CASSSRDTDNSPLHF. The CDR3 DNA reads as TGTGCCAGCAGCTCCCGGGACACTGATAATTCACCCCTCCACTTT.

This chain uses TRBV9 with TRBJ2-1; 13 nucleotides align to TRBD2. This CDR3 is 19 amino acids long. V shed 3 bases and J 2 bases; nucleotides not matched to a gene: 11. The germline V gene encodes CDR1 SGDLS and CDR2 YYNGEE. The CDR3 DNA is TGTGCCAGCAGCGCAGCGGGACTAGCGGGAAGGGTGGCCTACAATGAGCAGTTCTTC. Translating gives CASSAAGLAGRVAYNEQFF.

The chain has TRBV11-2 and TRBJ1-5; no definite D call. The CDR3 runs 17 residues. V was trimmed by 1 base and J by 4 bases, leaving 17 bases between them. Germline CDR1 and CDR2: SGHAT and FQNNGV. CDR3 bases: TGTGCCAGCAGCTTAGCTGAAATGGGGTCGTGGAATCAGCCCCAGCATTTT. It is translated as CASSLAEMGSWNQPQHF.

The chain links TRBV11-2 to TRBJ2-7, with 11 bases lining up with TRBD2. Germline values: CDR1 SGHAT, CDR2 FQNNGV. CDR3 length equals 16 residues. V lost 4 bases, J lost 4 bases, and 9 bases stayed unmatched. CDR3 protein: CASSSLTSGSVYEQYF. The CDR3, as DNA: TGTGCCAGCAGCTCATTAACTAGCGGGAGTGTGTACGAGCAGTACTTC.

The rearrangement joins TRBV28 to TRBJ2-7; D remains unclear. CDR3 length: 13 residues. In germline, CDR1 is MDHEN, CDR2 SYDVKM. Trimming removed 5 bases from V and 2 bases from J, with 10 bases in between. CDR3 region: CASSPARPYEQYF. CDR3 in DNA: TGTGCCAGCAGTCCCGCGCGACCCTACGAGCAGTACTTC.

The CDR3 region has the DNA TGTGCCAGCAGTGAAGCGGTACTCTACGAGCAGTACTTC. Translation: CASSEAVLYEQYF. The J gene is TRBJ2-7, the V gene TRBV6-1; the D is unclear. CDR1 MNHNS and CDR2 SASEGT come from the germline V gene. The CDR3 runs 13 residues. Trimming stripped 0 bases from V and 3 bases from J, with 6 bases between.

This CDR3 is CASSPTSGKLWSEQFF. In DNA, the CDR3 is TGTGCCAGCAGCCCGACTAGCGGGAAGCTTTGGAGTGAGCAGTTCTTC. This chain joins TRBV7-2 and TRBJ2-1; 11 nucleotides agree with TRBD2. Germline V CDR1 and CDR2: SGHTA, FQGNSA. The CDR3 consists of 16 residues. The V gene end was trimmed by 5 bases and the J gene end by 9 bases; junction bases not matched to a gene: 12. The whole variable domain, filled in from reference TRBV7-2 and TRBJ2-1, reads GAGVSQSPSNKVTEKGKDVELRCDPISGHTALYWYRQSLGQGLEFLIYFQGNSAPDKSGLPSDRFSAERTGGSVSTLTIQRTQQEDSAVYLCASSPTSGKLWSEQFFGPGTRLTVL.

The chain links TRBV27 to TRBJ1-6; D is unresolved. Trimming stripped 2 bases from V and 8 bases from J, with 16 bases between. The CDR3 contains 16 residues. CDR1 and CDR2 (germline): MNHEY, SMNVEV (reference sequence). CDR3 DNA sequence: TGTGCCAGCAGTTTAGGAGGAGAGCCTTCATATTCACCCCTCCACTTT. Protein product: CASSLGGEPSYSPLHF.

This clone was counted once. CDR3 in amino acids: CAITKGGFGYGYTF. CDR3 DNA sequence: TGTGCCATCACCAAAGGGGGGTTCGGCTATGGCTACACCTTC. The J gene is TRBJ1-2, the V gene TRBV10-3, with a weak D call TRBD1 (6 bases). CDR1 is ENHRY and CDR2 is SYGVKD in the germline V gene. V was shortened by 7 bases and J by 4 bases, with 16 bases between the two germline ends. The CDR3 contains 14 residues.

The genes are TRBV4-1 and TRBJ2-3; TRBD2 aligns across 9 bases. CDR1 is MGHRA, CDR2 YSYEKL, per germline. The CDR3 is made up of 16 amino acids. V dropped 3 bases and J dropped 3; count of bases not matched to a gene: 7. As DNA, the CDR3 is TGCGCCAGCAGCCAGGTAGCGGGAGTCGGTACAGATACGCAGTATTTT. Amino acid sequence: CASSQVAGVGTDTQYF.

V gene TRBV7-2 combines with J gene TRBJ1-1; D call uncertain. This CDR3 contains 18 residues. Trimming cost V 1 base and J 2 bases, with 20 bases left between them. The germline gives CDR1 SGHTA, CDR2 FQGNSA. CDR3 in amino acids: CASSLVWGALIENTEAFF. Here the CDR3 DNA reads TGTGCCAGCAGCTTAGTATGGGGTGCGTTAATCGAAAACACTGAAGCTTTCTTT. The variable domain in full, completed from reference TRBV7-2 and TRBJ1-1, reads GAGVSQSPSNKVTEKGKDVELRCDPISGHTALYWYRQSLGQGLEFLIYFQGNSAPDKSGLPSDRFSAERTGGSVSTLTIQRTQQEDSAVYLCASSLVWGALIENTEAFFGQGTRLTVV.

The chain recombines TRBV13 with TRBJ1-1; the D is unclear. V was cut by 3 bases and J by 1 base, with 12 bases left in between. The CDR3 consists of 15 residues. Germline values: CDR1 PRHDT, CDR2 FYEKMQ (reference sequence). DNA of the CDR3: TGTGCCAGCAGCTTCGCATCCTGGGGGAACACTGAAGCTTTCTTT. Translating it yields CASSFASWGNTEAFF.

This sequence joins TRBV4-3 and TRBJ2-3; 12 positions agree with TRBD2. CDR1 is LGHNA, CDR2 YSLEER, per germline. This CDR3 is 17 amino acids long. V was clipped by 1 base and J by 5 bases; unmatched bases: 7. The CDR3: CASSQGLAGGLIDTQYF. The DNA of the CDR3 is TGCGCCAGCAGCCAAGGGCTAGCGGGAGGGCTTATAGATACGCAGTATTTT.

This clone showed up just once. This chain links TRBV27 with TRBJ2-3; possible D gene TRBD1, 6 bases. This CDR3 is built from 18 residues. Trimming took 6 bases from V and 4 from J, leaving 26 bases between them. The germline V gene has CDR1 MNHEY and CDR2 SMNVEV (reference sequence). The CDR3: CASRWMTAGEWAADTQYF. The CDR3 DNA sequence: TGTGCCAGCAGATGGATGACAGCAGGGGAATGGGCCGCAGATACGCAGTATTTT.

The chain combines TRBV24-1 with TRBJ2-1; a possible D gene is TRBD2 (6 bases). This CDR3 spans 12 amino acids. CDR1 KGHDR and CDR2 SFDVKD come from the germline V gene. Trimming took 9 bases from V and 5 from J, leaving 10 bases between them. This chain's CDR3 is CATGRGDNEQFF. The DNA of the CDR3 is TGTGCCACCGGGCGGGGAGACAATGAGCAGTTCTTC.

This clone was detected once. This sequence joins TRBV7-3 and TRBJ2-2; TRBD2 agrees at 12 bases. Germline V lookup: CDR1 SGHTA, CDR2 FQGTGA. The CDR3 totals 19 residues. V shed 1 base and J 1 base; nucleotides not matched to a gene: 7. In DNA form, the CDR3 reads TGTGCCAGCAGCTTAATCCGGACTAGCGGGAACTTGAACACCGGGGAGCTGTTTTTT. As protein: CASSLIRTSGNLNTGELFF.